This T cell receptor (beta chain) appears in the sequencing data of a study of cytomegalovirus exposure and HLA in healthy donors. Study-level points and caveats: Reports credit the classifier with highly specific, highly sensitive diagnosis of cytomegalovirus status. Analyses of presence and absence presupposed an approximately uniform sequencing depth across donors. TCR beta chains numbering 164 were designated cytomegalovirus-associated. Some public TCRs appeared in many individuals, while most sequences were rare.

Amplification used 60 Vbeta primers and 13 Jbeta primers. Clones were sequenced by immunoSEQ multiplex PCR, and TCRdb holds only the in-frame ones, with some missing. Altogether approximately 100,000 clones are present, around three quarters being singletons, with the ten largest covering around 9.9%. The CDR3 sequence is 14 residues long. Looked up from germline, CDR1 is SEHNR and CDR2 is FQNEAQ (reference sequence). Trimming pared 2 bases from V and 5 bases from J, leaving 10 bases between. Worth noting for this clone: Its antigen is not known.

The sequence came from a man in his forties or fifties in good health and CMV-seropositive. This sequence joins TRBV7-9 and TRBJ2-1, with D possibly being TRBD1 (5 bases). The source material was PBMCs. The CDR3 spells CASSLFGQNNEQFF. CDR3 sequence (DNA): TGTGCCAGCAGCTTATTCGGACAAAACAATGAGCAGTTCTTC.